This TCR beta chain was recovered during a study of T cell responses to AZD1222 COVID-19 vaccine. Trimming shortened V by 5 bases and J by 3 bases, and 11 bases separated the two germline ends. This CDR3 is built from 14 residues. Germline CDR1 reads MNHEY; CDR2 reads SVGAGI. This clone appeared a single time. Antigen: not known. Here immunoSEQ multiplex PCR was the method, and the copy in TCRdb shows in-frame clones only, minus some. Altogether 150,000 to 200,000 clones are present, about 90% being singletons, with the ten largest covering roughly 8%. Study-wide points: Repertoires were collected only later (after the peak T cell response had occurred).

Material: peripheral blood, obtained on day 0 of AZD1222 vaccination. This clonotype was obtained from an adult in good health. The chain joins TRBV6-5 to TRBJ1-5; a weak D match, TRBD1 (5 bases). CDR3 sequence: CASSTGLTNQPQHF. The CDR3, as DNA: TGTGCCAGCAGTACAGGACTGACCAATCAGCCCCAGCATTTT.